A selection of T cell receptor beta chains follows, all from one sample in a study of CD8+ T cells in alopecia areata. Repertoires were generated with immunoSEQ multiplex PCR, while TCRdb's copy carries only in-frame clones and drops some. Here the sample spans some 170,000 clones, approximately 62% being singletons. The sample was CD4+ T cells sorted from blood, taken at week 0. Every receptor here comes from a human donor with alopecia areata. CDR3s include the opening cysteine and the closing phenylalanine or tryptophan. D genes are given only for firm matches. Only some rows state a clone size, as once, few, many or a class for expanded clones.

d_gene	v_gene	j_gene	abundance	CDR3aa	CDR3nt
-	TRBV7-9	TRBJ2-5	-	CASSLGQTVETQYF	TGTGCCAGCAGCTTGGGGCAGACAGTAGAGACCCAGTACTTC
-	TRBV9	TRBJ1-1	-	CASSVGVENTEAFF	TGTGCCAGCAGCGTTGGGGTTGAGAACACTGAAGCTTTCTTT
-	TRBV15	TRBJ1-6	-	CATSGGQGVTPLHF	TGTGCCACCAGCGGGGGACAAGGGGTAACACCCCTCCACTTT
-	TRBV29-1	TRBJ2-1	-	CSVEVMGSRVGYNEQFF	TGCAGCGTTGAAGTCATGGGTAGCAGGGTAGGGTACAATGAGCAGTTCTTC
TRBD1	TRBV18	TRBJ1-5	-	CASSPRQGDQPQHF	TGTGCCAGCTCACCCCGGCAGGGGGATCAGCCCCAGCATTTT
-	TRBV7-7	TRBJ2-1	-	CASSPRDTGNEQFF	TGTGCCAGCAGCCCAAGGGACACGGGCAATGAGCAGTTCTTC
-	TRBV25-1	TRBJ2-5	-	CASSELVGENWVGETQYF	TGTGCCAGCAGTGAATTAGTGGGGGAGAACTGGGTTGGAGAGACCCAGTACTTC
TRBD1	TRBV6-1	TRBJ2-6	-	CASSEAGQGSSGANVLTF	TGTGCCAGCAGTGAAGCGGGACAGGGGAGCTCTGGGGCCAACGTCCTGACTTTC
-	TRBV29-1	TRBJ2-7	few	CSVGHRLRNEQYF	TGCAGCGTCGGACACCGCCTCCGAAACGAGCAGTACTTC
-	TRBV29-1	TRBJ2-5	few	CSADNGETQYF	TGCAGCGCAGACAATGGTGAGACCCAGTACTTC
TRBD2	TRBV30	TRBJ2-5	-	CACGGASQETQYF	TGTGCCTGCGGGGGGGCTTCTCAAGAGACCCAGTACTTC
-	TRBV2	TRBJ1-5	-	CASSDYSDQPQHF	TGTGCCAGCAGTGATTATAGCGATCAGCCCCAGCATTTT
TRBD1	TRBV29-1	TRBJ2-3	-	CSVAGTGTADTQYF	TGCAGCGTCGCCGGGACAGGGACTGCGGATACGCAGTATTTT
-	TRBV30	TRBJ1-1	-	CAWNREASNTEAFF	TGTGCCTGGAATCGTGAAGCTTCGAACACTGAAGCTTTCTTT
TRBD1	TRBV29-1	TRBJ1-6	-	CSVGQGNNSPLHF	TGCAGCGTTGGACAGGGGAATAATTCACCCCTCCACTTT
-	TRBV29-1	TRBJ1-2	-	CSVEDPGQSTTF	TGCAGCGTTGAAGATCCCGGACAGTCGACAACCTTC
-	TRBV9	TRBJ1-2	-	CASSVEENYGYTF	TGTGCCAGCAGCGTAGAAGAAAACTATGGCTACACCTTC
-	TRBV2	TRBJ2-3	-	CASRPSVDTQYF	TGTGCCAGCAGACCTAGCGTAGATACGCAGTATTTT
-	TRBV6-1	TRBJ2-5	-	CASSFQETQYF	TGTGCCAGCAGTTTCCAAGAGACCCAGTACTTC
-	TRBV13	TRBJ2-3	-	CASSLRTDTQYF	TGTGCCAGCAGCCTACGCACAGATACGCAGTATTTT
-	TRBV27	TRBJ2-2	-	CASSPSRAGELFF	TGTGCCAGCAGTCCCTCGAGGGCCGGGGAGCTGTTTTTT
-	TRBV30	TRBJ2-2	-	CAWSGGHSLVGELFF	TGTGCCTGGAGTGGTGGTCACAGTCTAGTTGGGGAGCTGTTTTTT
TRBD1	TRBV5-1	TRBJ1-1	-	CASSAGTANTEAFF	TGCGCCAGCAGCGCCGGGACAGCGAACACTGAAGCTTTCTTT
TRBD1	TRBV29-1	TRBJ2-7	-	CSSYPTGGRYYEQYF	TGCAGCTCCTACCCCACAGGGGGCAGATACTACGAGCAGTACTTC
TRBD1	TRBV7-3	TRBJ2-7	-	CASSLTLTGGASNEQYF	TGTGCCAGCAGCTTAACGCTGACAGGGGGCGCATCTAACGAGCAGTACTTC
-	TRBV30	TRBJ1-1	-	CAWNRIRAVEAFF	TGTGCCTGGAACCGGATTCGGGCAGTCGAAGCTTTCTTT
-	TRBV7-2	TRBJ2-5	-	CASSLSETQYF	TGTGCCAGCAGCCTTTCAGAGACCCAGTACTTC
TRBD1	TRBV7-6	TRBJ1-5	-	CASSLGGQGGYQPQHF	TGTGCCAGCAGCTTAGGGGGACAGGGAGGGTATCAGCCCCAGCATTTT
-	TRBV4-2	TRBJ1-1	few	CASSQGSLNTEAFF	TGTGCCAGCAGCCAAGGCAGTTTGAACACTGAAGCTTTCTTT
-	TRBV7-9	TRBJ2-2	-	CASSLEAMNTGELFF	TGTGCCAGCAGCTTAGAAGCAATGAACACCGGGGAGCTGTTTTTT
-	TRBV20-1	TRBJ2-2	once	CSASLIGELFF	TGCAGTGCTAGCCTAATAGGGGAGCTGTTTTTT
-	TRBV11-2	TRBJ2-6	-	CASSLTGANVLTF	TGTGCCAGCAGCTTGACTGGGGCCAACGTCCTGACTTTC
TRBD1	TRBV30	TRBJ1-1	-	CAWSVRTGSSRVVTEAFF	TGTGCCTGGAGTGTACGGACAGGGAGCTCGCGAGTCGTCACTGAAGCTTTCTTT
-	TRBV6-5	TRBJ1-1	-	CASSYRGRGTEAFF	TGTGCCAGCAGTTATCGGGGGCGCGGCACTGAAGCTTTCTTT
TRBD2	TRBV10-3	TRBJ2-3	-	CAIRTSGTDTQYF	TGTGCCATCAGGACTAGCGGCACAGATACGCAGTATTTT
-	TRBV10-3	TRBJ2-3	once	CATRGAEDTQYF	TGTGCCACCCGGGGGGCCGAAGATACGCAGTATTTT
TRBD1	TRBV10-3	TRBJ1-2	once	CAITTGTAGGYTF	TGTGCCATTACAACCGGGACAGCCGGTGGCTACACCTTC
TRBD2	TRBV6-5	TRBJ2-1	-	CASSRTSVYNEQFF	TGTGCCAGCAGTAGGACTAGCGTCTACAATGAGCAGTTCTTC
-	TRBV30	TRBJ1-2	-	CAWSREVLGYTF	TGTGCCTGGAGCAGGGAGGTCCTAGGCTACACCTTC
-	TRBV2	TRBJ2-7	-	CASSPQTRTVYEQYF	TGTGCCAGCAGTCCCCAAACTAGGACAGTCTACGAGCAGTACTTC
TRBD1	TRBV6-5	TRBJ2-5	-	CASSRGQGETQYF	TGTGCCAGCAGCCGAGGACAGGGCGAGACCCAGTACTTC
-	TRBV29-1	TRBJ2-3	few	CSTRVGVLTDTQYF	TGCAGCACCAGAGTCGGGGTATTAACAGATACGCAGTATTTT
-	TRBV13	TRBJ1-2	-	CASSLTRMGGVHYGYTF	TGTGCCAGCAGTTTAACCCGTATGGGGGGCGTACACTATGGCTACACCTTC
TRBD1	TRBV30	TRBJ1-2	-	CAWSPFPTGGNYGYTF	TGTGCCTGGAGTCCATTCCCAACAGGGGGTAACTATGGCTACACCTTC
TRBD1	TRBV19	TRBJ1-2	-	CASKTDRGLDGYTF	TGTGCCAGTAAGACCGACAGGGGCCTTGATGGCTACACCTTC
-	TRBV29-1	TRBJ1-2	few	CSVRGEYGYTF	TGCAGCGTAAGAGGGGAGTATGGCTACACCTTC
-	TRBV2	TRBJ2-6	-	CASSVLRDILRGANVLTF	TGTGCCAGCAGTGTTCTCCGGGACATTTTACGGGGGGCCAACGTCCTGACTTTC
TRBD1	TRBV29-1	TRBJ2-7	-	CSVGGVDGTGVYEQYF	TGCAGCGTTGGGGGAGTTGATGGGACAGGGGTTTACGAGCAGTACTTC
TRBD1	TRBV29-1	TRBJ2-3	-	CSVPGQGVADTQYF	TGCAGCGTGCCGGGACAGGGTGTGGCAGATACGCAGTATTTT
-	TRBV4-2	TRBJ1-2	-	CASSQELLGSRGYTF	TGTGCCAGCAGCCAAGAATTGCTAGGGTCCCGCGGCTACACCTTC
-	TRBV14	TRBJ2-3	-	CASSQDQWRGLDTQYF	TGTGCCAGCAGCCAGGACCAGTGGAGGGGCCTCGATACGCAGTATTTT
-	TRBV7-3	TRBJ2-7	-	CASSPKDSEQYF	TGTGCCAGCAGCCCTAAGGACTCCGAGCAGTACTTC
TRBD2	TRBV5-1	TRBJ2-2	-	CASSLGLAGGRGTGELFF	TGCGCCAGCAGCCTCGGACTAGCGGGGGGGCGCGGCACCGGGGAGCTGTTTTTT
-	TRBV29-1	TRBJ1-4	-	CSVASRGGDEKLFF	TGCAGCGTTGCCTCCCGGGGAGGTGATGAAAAACTGTTTTTT
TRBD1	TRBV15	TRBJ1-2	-	CATSRPTGTGTYGYTF	TGTGCCACCAGCAGACCTACCGGGACAGGGACCTATGGCTACACCTTC